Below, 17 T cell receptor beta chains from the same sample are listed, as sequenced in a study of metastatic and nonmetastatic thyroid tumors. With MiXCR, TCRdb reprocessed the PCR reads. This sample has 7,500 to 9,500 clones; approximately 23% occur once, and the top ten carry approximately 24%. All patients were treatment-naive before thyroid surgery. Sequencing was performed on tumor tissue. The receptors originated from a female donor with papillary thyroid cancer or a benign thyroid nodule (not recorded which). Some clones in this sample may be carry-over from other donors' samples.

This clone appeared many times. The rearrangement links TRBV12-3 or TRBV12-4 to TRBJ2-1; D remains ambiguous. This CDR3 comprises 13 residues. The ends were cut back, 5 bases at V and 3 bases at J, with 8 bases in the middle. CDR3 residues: CASSTEIYNEQFF. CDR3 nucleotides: TGTGCCAGCAGTACAGAGATCTACAATGAGCAGTTCTTC.

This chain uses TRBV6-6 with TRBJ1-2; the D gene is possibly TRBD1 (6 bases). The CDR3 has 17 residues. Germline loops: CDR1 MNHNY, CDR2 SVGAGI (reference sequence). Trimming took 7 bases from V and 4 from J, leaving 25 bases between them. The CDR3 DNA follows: TGTGCCAGCAAGACCGATCCGGGACAATCGGGATCCTATGGCTACACCTTC. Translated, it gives CASKTDPGQSGSYGYTF.

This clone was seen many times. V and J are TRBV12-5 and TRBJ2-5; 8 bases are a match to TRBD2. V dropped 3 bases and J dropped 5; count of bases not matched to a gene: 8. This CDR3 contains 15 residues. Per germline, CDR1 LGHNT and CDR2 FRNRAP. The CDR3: CASGLGTSGGETQYF. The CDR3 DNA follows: TGTGCTAGTGGTTTAGGGACCTCGGGGGGGGAGACCCAGTACTTC.

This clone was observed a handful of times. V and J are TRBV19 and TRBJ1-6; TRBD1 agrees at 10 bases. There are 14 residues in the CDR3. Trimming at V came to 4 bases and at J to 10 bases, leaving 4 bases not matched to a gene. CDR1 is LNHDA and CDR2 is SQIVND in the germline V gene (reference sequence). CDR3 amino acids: CASSTGTGDSPLHF. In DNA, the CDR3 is TGTGCCAGTAGTACCGGGACAGGGGACTCACCCCTCCACTTT.

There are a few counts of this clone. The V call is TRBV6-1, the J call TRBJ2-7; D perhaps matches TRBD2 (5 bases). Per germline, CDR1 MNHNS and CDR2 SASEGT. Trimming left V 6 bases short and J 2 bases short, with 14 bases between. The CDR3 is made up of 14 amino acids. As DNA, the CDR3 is TGTGCCAGCAGCCTCGGCGGGCAGACCTACGAGCAGTACTTC. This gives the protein CASSLGGQTYEQYF.

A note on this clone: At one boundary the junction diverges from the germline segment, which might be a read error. The CDR3 DNA follows: TGTGCTAGCAGTTCAAACCTACAGGACAACTATGGCTACACCTTC. This sequence encodes CASSSNLQDNYGYTF. This sequence joins TRBV9 and TRBJ1-2, with TRBD1 as a possible D gene (5 bases). The CDR3 contains 15 residues. Germline CDR1 is SGDLS and CDR2 is YYNGEE.

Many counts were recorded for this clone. Here the CDR3 DNA reads TGTGCCAGCAGCCGGCGGACTAGCGGGAGCACAGATACGCAGTATTTT. Its translation: CASSRRTSGSTDTQYF. The chain carries TRBV14 and TRBJ2-3, with 11 bases matching TRBD2. Trimming cost V 4 bases and J 0 bases; bases outside gene matches: 3. Germline CDR1 SGHDN, CDR2 FVKESK. The CDR3 is 16 amino acids.

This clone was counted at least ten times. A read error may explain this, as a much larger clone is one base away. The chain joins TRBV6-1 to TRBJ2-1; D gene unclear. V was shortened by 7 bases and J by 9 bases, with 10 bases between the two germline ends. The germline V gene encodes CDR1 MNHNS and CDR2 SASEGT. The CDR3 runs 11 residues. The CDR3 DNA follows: TGTGCCAGCAATGAGCAGGTTGAGCAGTTCTTC. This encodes CASNEQVEQFF.

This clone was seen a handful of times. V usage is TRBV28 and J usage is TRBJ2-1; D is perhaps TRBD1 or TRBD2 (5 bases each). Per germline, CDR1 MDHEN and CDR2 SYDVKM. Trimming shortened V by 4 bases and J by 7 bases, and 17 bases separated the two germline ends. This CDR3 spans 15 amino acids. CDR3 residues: CASSSGTFDLNEQFF. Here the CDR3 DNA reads TGTGCCAGCAGTTCAGGGACGTTCGATTTGAATGAGCAGTTCTTC.

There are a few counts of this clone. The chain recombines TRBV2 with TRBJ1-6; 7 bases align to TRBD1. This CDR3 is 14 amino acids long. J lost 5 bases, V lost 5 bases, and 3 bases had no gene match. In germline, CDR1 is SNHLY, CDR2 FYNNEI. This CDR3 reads CASSPGTDNSPLHF. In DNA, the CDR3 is TGTGCCAGCAGTCCCGGGACAGATAATTCACCCCTCCACTTT.

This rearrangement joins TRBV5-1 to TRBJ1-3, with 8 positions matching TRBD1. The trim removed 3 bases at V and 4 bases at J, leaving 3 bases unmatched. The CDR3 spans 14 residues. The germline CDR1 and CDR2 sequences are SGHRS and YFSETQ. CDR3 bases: TGCGCCAGCAGCTCGACAGGGGACGGAAACACCATATATTTT. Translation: CASSSTGDGNTIYF.

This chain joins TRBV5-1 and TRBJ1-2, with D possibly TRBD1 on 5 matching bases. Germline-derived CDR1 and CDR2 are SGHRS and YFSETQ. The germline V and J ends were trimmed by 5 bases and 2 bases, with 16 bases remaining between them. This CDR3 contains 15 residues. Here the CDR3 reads CASRSATDKNYGYTF. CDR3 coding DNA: TGCGCCAGCAGGAGCGCGACGGACAAAAACTATGGCTACACCTTC.

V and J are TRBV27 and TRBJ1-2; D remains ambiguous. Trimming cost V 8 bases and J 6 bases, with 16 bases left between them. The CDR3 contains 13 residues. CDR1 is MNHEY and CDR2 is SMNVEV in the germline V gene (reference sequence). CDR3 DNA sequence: TGTGCCAGCGCCGCTGTGGGCTGGGATGGCTACACCTTC. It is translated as CASAAVGWDGYTF.

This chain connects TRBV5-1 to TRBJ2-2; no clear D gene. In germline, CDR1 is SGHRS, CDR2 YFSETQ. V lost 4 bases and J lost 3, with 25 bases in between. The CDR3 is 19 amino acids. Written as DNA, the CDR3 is TGCGCCAGCAGCCCTTTCGCGTTCCGTACCAGCTTTGACACCGGGGAGCTGTTTTTT. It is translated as CASSPFAFRTSFDTGELFF.

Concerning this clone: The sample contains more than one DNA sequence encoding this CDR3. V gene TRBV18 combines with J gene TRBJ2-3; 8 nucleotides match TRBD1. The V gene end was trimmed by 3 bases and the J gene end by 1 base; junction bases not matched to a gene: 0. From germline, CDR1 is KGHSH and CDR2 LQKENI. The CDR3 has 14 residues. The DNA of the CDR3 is TGTGCCAGCTCACCGACAGGGGGCACAGATACGCAGTATTTT. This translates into CASSPTGGTDTQYF.

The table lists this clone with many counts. The CDR3: CASSSDTSYNSPLHF. The CDR3 DNA sequence: TGTGCCAGCAGCTCCGACACGAGTTATAATTCACCCCTCCACTTT. This chain links TRBV7-2 with TRBJ1-6; no reliable D call. The germline gives CDR1 SGHTA, CDR2 FQGNSA. V lost 4 bases to trimming and J lost 4 bases, with 11 bases between them. The CDR3 runs 15 residues.

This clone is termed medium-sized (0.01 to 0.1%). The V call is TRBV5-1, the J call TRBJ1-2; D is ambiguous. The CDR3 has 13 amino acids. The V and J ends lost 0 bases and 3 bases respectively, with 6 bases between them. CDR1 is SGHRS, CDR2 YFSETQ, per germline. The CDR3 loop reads CASSLDGDYGYTF. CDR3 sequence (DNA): TGCGCCAGCAGCTTGGATGGGGACTATGGCTACACCTTC.